The clone carrying this TCR beta chain was recorded at least ten times. Its specificity is not known. The germline V gene encodes CDR1 KGHDR and CDR2 SFDVKD. There are 15 residues in the CDR3. The germline V and J ends were trimmed by 4 bases and 2 bases, with 13 bases remaining between them. The source of the sample is a study of identical twins. Points from the study as a whole: Out-of-frame beta chain sequences displayed weaker excess sharing between twins. The analysis was cross-sectional rather than longitudinal within donors.

All of the donors were Caucasians in good health. cDNA carried unique molecular identifiers, and a universal primer site was added by template switching. TCRdb passed the 5' RACE reads through MiXCR, listing each CDR3 protein once. The profile shows approximately 470,000 distinct CDR3 sequences, 14% of them singletons. The same sample was also studied in work on yellow fever vaccine responses in identical twins.

The chain couples TRBV24-1 to TRBJ2-5, with a possible D match to TRBD2 (5 bases). The sequencing sample was made of CD4+ T cells sorted from blood. The TCR originated in a woman aged 18-30 years in good health. For the CDR3, the DNA is TGTGCCACCAGTGACCTCAGGACGGGACAAGAGACCCAGTACTTC. Its protein product is CATSDLRTGQETQYF.